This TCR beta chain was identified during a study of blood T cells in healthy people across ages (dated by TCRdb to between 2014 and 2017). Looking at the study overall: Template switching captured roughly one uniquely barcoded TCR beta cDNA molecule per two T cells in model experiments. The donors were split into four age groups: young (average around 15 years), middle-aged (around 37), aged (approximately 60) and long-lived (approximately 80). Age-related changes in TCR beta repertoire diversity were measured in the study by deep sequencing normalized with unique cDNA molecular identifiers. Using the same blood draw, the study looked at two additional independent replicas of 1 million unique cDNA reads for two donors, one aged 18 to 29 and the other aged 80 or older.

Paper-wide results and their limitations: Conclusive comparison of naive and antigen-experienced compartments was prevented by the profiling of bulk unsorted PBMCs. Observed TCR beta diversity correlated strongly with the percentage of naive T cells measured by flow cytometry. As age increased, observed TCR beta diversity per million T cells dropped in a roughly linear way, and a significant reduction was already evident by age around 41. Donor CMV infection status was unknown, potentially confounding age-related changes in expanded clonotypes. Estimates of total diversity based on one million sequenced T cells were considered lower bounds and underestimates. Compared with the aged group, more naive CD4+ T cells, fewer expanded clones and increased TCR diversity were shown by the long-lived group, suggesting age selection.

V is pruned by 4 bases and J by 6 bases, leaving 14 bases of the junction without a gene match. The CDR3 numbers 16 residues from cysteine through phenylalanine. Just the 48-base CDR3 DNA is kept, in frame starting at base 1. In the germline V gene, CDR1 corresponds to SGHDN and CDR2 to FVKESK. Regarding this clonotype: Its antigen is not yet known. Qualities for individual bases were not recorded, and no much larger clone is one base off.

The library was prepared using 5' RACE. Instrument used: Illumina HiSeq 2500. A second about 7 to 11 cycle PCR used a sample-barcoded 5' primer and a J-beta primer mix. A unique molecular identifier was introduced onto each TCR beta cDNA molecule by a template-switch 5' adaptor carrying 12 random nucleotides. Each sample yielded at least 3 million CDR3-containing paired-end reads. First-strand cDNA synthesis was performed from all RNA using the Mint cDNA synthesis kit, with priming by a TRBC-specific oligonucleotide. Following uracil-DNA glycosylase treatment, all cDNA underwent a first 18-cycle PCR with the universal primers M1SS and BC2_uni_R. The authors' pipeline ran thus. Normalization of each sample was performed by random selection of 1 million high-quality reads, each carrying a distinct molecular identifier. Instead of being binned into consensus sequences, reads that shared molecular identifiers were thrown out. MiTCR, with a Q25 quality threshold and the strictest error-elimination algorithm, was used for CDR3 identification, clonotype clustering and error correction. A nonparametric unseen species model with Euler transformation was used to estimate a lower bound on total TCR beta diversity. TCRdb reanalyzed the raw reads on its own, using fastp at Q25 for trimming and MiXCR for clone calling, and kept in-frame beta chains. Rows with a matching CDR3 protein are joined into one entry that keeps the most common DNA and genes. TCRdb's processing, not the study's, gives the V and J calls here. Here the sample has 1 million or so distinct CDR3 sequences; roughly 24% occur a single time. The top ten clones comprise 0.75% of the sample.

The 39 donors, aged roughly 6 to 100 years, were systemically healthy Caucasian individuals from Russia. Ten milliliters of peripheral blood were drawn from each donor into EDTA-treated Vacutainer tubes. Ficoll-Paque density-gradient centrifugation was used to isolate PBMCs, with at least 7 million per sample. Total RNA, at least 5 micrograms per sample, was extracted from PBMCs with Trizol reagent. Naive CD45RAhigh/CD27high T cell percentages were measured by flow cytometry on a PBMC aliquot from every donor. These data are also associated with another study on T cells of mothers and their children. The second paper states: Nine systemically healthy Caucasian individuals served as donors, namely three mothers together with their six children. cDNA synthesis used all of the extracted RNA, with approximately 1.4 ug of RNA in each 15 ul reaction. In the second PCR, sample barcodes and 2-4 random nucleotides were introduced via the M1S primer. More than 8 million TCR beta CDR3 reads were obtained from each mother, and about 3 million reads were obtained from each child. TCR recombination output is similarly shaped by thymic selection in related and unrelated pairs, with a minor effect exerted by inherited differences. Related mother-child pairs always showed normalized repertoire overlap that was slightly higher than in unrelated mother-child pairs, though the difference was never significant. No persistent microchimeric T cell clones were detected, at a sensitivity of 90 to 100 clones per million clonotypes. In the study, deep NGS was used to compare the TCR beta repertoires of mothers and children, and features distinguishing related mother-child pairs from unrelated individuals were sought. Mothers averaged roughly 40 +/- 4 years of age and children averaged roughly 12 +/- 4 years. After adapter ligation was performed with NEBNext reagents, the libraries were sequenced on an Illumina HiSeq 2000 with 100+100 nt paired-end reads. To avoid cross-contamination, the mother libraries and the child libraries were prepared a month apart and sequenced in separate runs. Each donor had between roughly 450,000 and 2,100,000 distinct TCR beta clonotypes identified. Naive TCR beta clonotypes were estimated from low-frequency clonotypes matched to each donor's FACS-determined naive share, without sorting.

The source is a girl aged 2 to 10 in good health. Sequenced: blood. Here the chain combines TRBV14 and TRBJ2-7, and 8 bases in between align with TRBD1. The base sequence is TGTGCCAGCAGCCCTCGACCCGGACAGGGCTTCCCCGAGCAGTACTTC. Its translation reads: CASSPRPGQGFPEQYF.